Listed here are 21 T cell receptor beta chains from one sample, sequenced in a study of blood T cell repertoires in COVID-19. TCRdb's copy holds only in-frame clones and misses some; the assay was immunoSEQ multiplex PCR. The sample lists hundreds of thousands of clones, under 90% occurring once. The sequenced sample consisted of peripheral blood. The receptors derive from a man aged 45 to 65 with COVID-19, enrolled during active disease.

This clone was recorded a few times. The rearrangement uses TRBV10-1 and TRBJ1-5; 8 bases are shared with TRBD1. Germline CDR1 is WNHNN and CDR2 is SYGVQD (reference sequence). After removal of 6 bases from V and 2 bases from J, the junction contained 6 bases not matched to a gene. The CDR3 length is 15 residues. DNA for the CDR3: TGCGCCAGCAGGGAGACAGGGGCTCGCAATCAGCCCCAGCATTTT. Translating it yields CASRETGARNQPQHF.

The rearrangement joins TRBV24-1 to TRBJ2-3; 9 positions match TRBD1. J lost 5 bases, V lost 4 bases, and 6 bases had no gene match. The germline gives CDR1 KGHDR, CDR2 SFDVKD. The CDR3 consists of 15 residues. This CDR3 is CATSESGTGKDTQYF. In nucleotides, the CDR3 is TGTGCCACCAGTGAGTCCGGGACAGGGAAAGATACGCAGTATTTT.

The chain recombines TRBV6-6 with TRBJ1-3; weak D call: TRBD1 (5 bases). The CDR3 runs 14 residues. The V gene lost 7 bases and the J gene lost 3 bases, with 13 bases spanning the gap. Germline values: CDR1 MNHNY, CDR2 SVGAGI (reference sequence). The CDR3 DNA reads TGTGCCAGCACCCTGTCAAGGGGTGGAAACACCATATATTTT. This sequence encodes CASTLSRGGNTIYF.

The chain employs TRBV15 and TRBJ2-7, with D maybe TRBD1 (6 bases). V dropped 5 bases and J dropped 10 bases, with 18 bases sitting between them. This CDR3 region has 13 residues. Germline CDR1 is LNHNV and CDR2 is YYDKDF (reference sequence). The CDR3 DNA is TGTGCCACCAGCCAACTAGGGACAACGGGCCAGTACTTC. This encodes CATSQLGTTGQYF.

This chain links TRBV2 with TRBJ1-5; D is ambiguous. The CDR3 has 13 residues. Trimming removed 7 bases at V and 14 bases at J, with 21 bases between. The germline gives CDR1 SNHLY, CDR2 FYNNEI. CDR3 nucleotides: TGTGCCAGCAAGTTCGAACAATCCGCGGTTAAGCATTTT. It specifies CASKFEQSAVKHF.

The V call is TRBV5-4, the J call TRBJ2-1; TRBD2 agrees at 10 bases. Germline V gene lookup returns CDR1 SGHNT and CDR2 YYREEE (reference sequence). The CDR3 is made up of 16 amino acids. V shed 2 bases and J 2 bases; nucleotides not matched to a gene: 4. For the CDR3, the DNA is TGTGCCAGCAGCTTAAGGACTAGCGGAACCTACAATGAGCAGTTCTTC. The encoded protein is CASSLRTSGTYNEQFF.

The J gene is TRBJ2-5, the V gene TRBV23-1; 7 bases align to TRBD2. TRBV23-1 is marked as an open reading frame, function uncertain. The ends lost 1 base at V and 5 bases at J; junction bases unmatched: 7. The length of the CDR3 is 15 residues. The CDR3 sequence is CASSQWGRGRETQYF. Here the CDR3 DNA reads TGCGCCAGCAGTCAATGGGGGAGGGGTAGGGAGACCCAGTACTTC.

In its sample, this clone was seen a few times. The rearrangement links TRBV28 to TRBJ2-7; D is unresolved. V lost 5 bases and J lost 5, with 22 bases in between. This CDR3 has 16 residues. The germline V gene has CDR1 MDHEN and CDR2 SYDVKM. The chain's CDR3 is CASSPRWAPRNHEQYF. The CDR3 region has the DNA TGTGCCAGCAGTCCTCGTTGGGCGCCTCGGAACCACGAGCAGTACTTC.

The chain uses TRBV4-1 and TRBJ1-1; D is undetermined. This CDR3 contains 15 residues. Deletions cut 6 bases from V and 2 bases from J, with 16 bases between. Germline V gene data show CDR1 as MGHRA and CDR2 as YSYEKL. CDR3 amino acids: CASSRLPGSNTEAFF. The CDR3 nucleotides read TGCGCCAGCAGTCGATTACCGGGATCTAACACTGAAGCTTTCTTT.

This chain connects TRBV5-1 to TRBJ2-2; D perhaps matches TRBD1 (5 bases). CDR3 length equals 15 residues. Trimming shortened V by 4 bases and J by 4 bases, and 14 bases separated the two germline ends. CDR1 SGHRS and CDR2 YFSETQ come from the germline V gene. CDR3 amino acids: CASSLGQGVTGELFF. Here the CDR3 DNA reads TGCGCCAGCAGCCTGGGGCAGGGTGTCACCGGGGAGCTGTTTTTT.

V gene TRBV7-8 combines with J gene TRBJ2-6; D is perhaps TRBD1 (6 bases). This CDR3 is 15 amino acids long. Per the germline V gene, CDR1 is SGHVS and CDR2 is FQNEAQ. V was pared by 4 bases and J by 2 bases, with 9 bases between. CDR3 region: CASSSKGAGANVLTF. The DNA for the CDR3 is TGTGCCAGCAGCTCTAAGGGGGCTGGGGCCAACGTCCTGACTTTC.

This clone came up once. The chain links TRBV29-1 to TRBJ2-2; TRBD2 matches 9 bases. The germline gives CDR1 SQVTM, CDR2 ANQGSEA. The CDR3 is 15 amino acids. Germline trimming cut 7 bases from V and 4 bases from J; bases unmatched to any gene: 10. CDR3 bases: TGCAGCGCTGCGGTGGGTAGCGGGGGCACCGGGGAGCTGTTTTTT. Its translation is CSAAVGSGGTGELFF.

A remark on this clone: Other DNA sequences from this sample encode an identical CDR3 as well. This rearrangement joins TRBV5-1 to TRBJ1-5; D is perhaps TRBD1 (5 bases). V was shortened by 0 bases and J by 1 base, with 8 bases between the two germline ends. The CDR3 is 15 amino acids. Germline assignment: CDR1 SGHRS and CDR2 YFSETQ. CDR3 nucleotides: TGCGCCAGCAGCTTGGACGGGGGAAGCAATCAGCCCCAGCATTTT. It is translated as CASSLDGGSNQPQHF.

This chain joins TRBV7-6 and TRBJ2-5; TRBD2 might be the D (6 bases). V was trimmed by 0 bases and J by 4 bases, leaving 6 bases between them. Germline V gives CDR1 SGHVS, CDR2 FNYEAQ. The CDR3 runs to 13 residues. CDR3 residues: CASSLAGGETQYF. CDR3 DNA sequence: TGTGCCAGCAGCTTAGCGGGGGGAGAGACCCAGTACTTC.

The gene calls are TRBV7-2 and TRBJ1-5; TRBD1 agrees at 10 bases. The V gene end was trimmed by 7 bases and the J gene end by 2 bases; junction bases not matched to a gene: 8. CDR1 is SGHTA and CDR2 is FQGNSA in the germline V gene. The CDR3 sequence is 16 residues long. The CDR3 loop is CASTRQGAIGNQPQHF. The CDR3 DNA follows: TGTGCCAGCACCCGACAGGGGGCGATCGGCAATCAGCCCCAGCATTTT.

This chain joins TRBV5-1 and TRBJ2-2; maybe TRBD2 (6 bases). Deletions cut 3 bases from V and 4 bases from J, with 13 bases between. The germline CDR1 and CDR2 sequences are SGHRS and YFSETQ. The CDR3 runs to 15 residues. The CDR3 is CASSYEVGGTGELFF. DNA for the CDR3: TGCGCCAGCAGCTACGAGGTGGGGGGCACCGGGGAGCTGTTTTTT.

This chain joins TRBV7-2 and TRBJ2-7; D remains ambiguous. Germline CDR1 SGHTA, CDR2 FQGNSA. Trimming shortened V by 5 bases and J by 1 base, and 9 bases separated the two germline ends. The CDR3 runs to 13 residues. The CDR3 DNA follows: TGTGCCAGCAGCGGTACAGTATCCTACGAGCAGTACTTC. As protein: CASSGTVSYEQYF.

This clone was counted only a few times. CDR3 DNA: TGTGCCAGCAGCCAAGGACAGGGGGGAGCGGCTTTCTTT. Amino acids: CASSQGQGGAAFF. The J gene is TRBJ1-1, the V gene TRBV4-2; 9 positions match TRBD1. V was clipped by 1 base and J by 11 bases; unmatched bases: 5. The germline gives CDR1 LGHNA, CDR2 YNFKEQ. The CDR3 contains 13 residues.

This chain uses TRBV6-6 with TRBJ2-7; D is possibly TRBD1 (6 bases). This CDR3 contains 15 residues. The V gene's germline CDR1 is MNHNY and CDR2 SVGAGI (reference sequence). Between the trimmed V and J ends, which lost 3 bases and 4 bases, there was a span of 16 bases. This CDR3 is CASSYHDRSLYEQYF. The CDR3 coding sequence is TGTGCCAGCAGTTATCACGACAGGTCCCTTTACGAGCAGTACTTC.

The V call is TRBV5-1, the J call TRBJ2-1; the D gene is possibly TRBD2 (5 bases). V lost 0 bases to trimming and J lost 6 bases, with 13 bases between them. The CDR3 extends over 15 amino acids. Germline-derived CDR1 and CDR2 are SGHRS and YFSETQ. The chain's CDR3 is CASSLAGELANEQFF. The CDR3 nucleotides read TGCGCCAGCAGCTTGGCCGGGGAGTTGGCCAATGAGCAGTTCTTC.

This clone is a singleton in its sample. This chain joins TRBV5-6 and TRBJ2-7; 12 nucleotides line up with TRBD1. This CDR3 is 14 amino acids long. The germline V gene has CDR1 SGHDT and CDR2 YYEEEE. V gave up 2 bases and J gave up 8 bases; unmatched junction bases: 5. The chain's CDR3 is CASSFGTGGAKQYF. The CDR3 coding sequence is TGTGCCAGCAGCTTTGGGACAGGGGGCGCGAAGCAGTACTTC.